These 29 T cell receptor beta chains were all obtained from the same sample, sequenced in a study of T-cell memory formation after mild COVID-19 listed by TCRdb under 2021. Libraries were made using 5' RACE. The listed sequencing device is Illumina NovaSeq 6000. The public reads were reprocessed in TCRdb via fastp at Q25 and MiXCR, keeping in-frame beta chains. All rows with the same CDR3 protein become a single entry with the most common DNA and genes. A total of 130,000 to 150,000 distinct CDR3 sequences appear in this sample, roughly a fifth of them only once. The ten largest account for approximately 2% of the sample. Sequencing input: PBMCs or a T cell subset sorted from them (not recorded which). The source of these receptors is an adult woman who had mild COVID-19 (a few samples of this study predate the infection). The sample titles of this study are shuffled in the database, so cell type and time point are left out; the donor was told from shared clones.

The chain recombines TRBV30 with TRBJ1-2; D ambiguous. Germline CDR1 GTSNPN, CDR2 SVGIG (reference sequence). Trimming removed 0 bases from V and 1 base from J, with 9 bases in between. CDR3 length: 14 residues. The CDR3 reads CAWSVGSLNYGYTF. The DNA of the CDR3 is TGTGCCTGGAGTGTAGGTAGCCTTAACTATGGCTACACCTTC.

This clonotype occurred a few times. J is TRBJ1-1 and V is TRBV12-3 or TRBV12-4; D not resolved. This CDR3 is built from 14 residues. V was trimmed by 2 bases and J by 3 bases, leaving 10 bases between them. CDR3 nucleotides: TGTGCCAGCAGTTTACAGGAAGTTCACACTGAAGCTTTCTTT. It encodes CASSLQEVHTEAFF.

The chain couples TRBV20-1 to TRBJ1-1; possible D gene TRBD1, 5 bases. Germline V CDR1 and CDR2: DFQATT, SNEGSKA (reference sequence). The V end was cut by 2 bases, the J end by 6 bases, with 7 bases between. The CDR3 contains 11 residues. The CDR3 loop is CSARRGAEAFF. The CDR3 DNA is TGCAGTGCTAGACGAGGGGCTGAAGCTTTCTTT.

The V gene is TRBV12-3 or TRBV12-4, the J gene TRBJ1-2; D is ambiguous. V was trimmed by 7 bases and J by 3 bases, leaving 15 bases between them. The CDR3 covers 14 residues. CDR3 sequence: CASTQPGSYYGYTF. In DNA, the CDR3 is TGTGCCAGCACCCAGCCCGGAAGTTACTATGGCTACACCTTC.

In this sample, this clonotype turned up a few times. V gene TRBV12-3 or TRBV12-4 combines with J gene TRBJ2-1; D might be TRBD1 (6 bases). The CDR3 has 16 amino acids. V dropped 3 bases and J dropped 9 bases, with 21 bases sitting between them. Here the CDR3 DNA reads TGTGCCAGCAGTTTTGGGGACAATAGGGGTGGAGGTGAGCAGTTCTTC. It is translated as CASSFGDNRGGGEQFF.

In this sample, this clonotype turned up a few times. The CDR3 DNA follows: TGTGCCAGCAGCCCCGTTCCGAGGGGCAAACGCTATGGCTACACCTTC. This codes for CASSPVPRGKRYGYTF. This chain uses TRBV12-3 or TRBV12-4 with TRBJ1-2, with D perhaps matching TRBD1 (5 bases). This CDR3 comprises 16 residues. Trimming shortened V by 6 bases and J by 4 bases, and 21 bases separated the two germline ends.

Only a few counts were recorded for this clonotype. J is TRBJ2-3 and V is TRBV18; no definite D call. CDR1 and CDR2 from the germline V gene are KGHSH and LQKENI. The CDR3 is 12 residues long. V shed 1 base and J shed 3 bases, with 2 bases lying between them. The CDR3 loop is CASSPQTDTQYF. CDR3 DNA sequence: TGTGCCAGCTCACCACAAACAGATACGCAGTATTTT.

The chain recombines TRBV18 with TRBJ1-5; 8 positions agree with TRBD1. CDR1 is KGHSH and CDR2 is LQKENI in the germline V gene. This CDR3 comprises 14 residues. Trimming removed 5 bases from V and 5 bases from J; junction bases left unmatched: 5. The CDR3 nucleotides read TGTGCCAGCTCAGAACAGGGGGGTGATCAGCCCCAGCATTTT. Amino acid sequence: CASSEQGGDQPQHF. The full variable domain, rest sourced from reference TRBV18 and TRBJ1-5, is NAGVMQNPRHLVRRRGQEARLRCSPMKGHSHVYWYRQLPEEGLKFMVYLQKENIIDESGMPKERFSAEFPKEGPSILRIQQVVRGDSAAYFCASSEQGGDQPQHFGDGTRLSIL.

This clonotype appeared a single time. This sequence joins TRBV6-5 and TRBJ1-2; tentatively, D is TRBD1 (6 bases). Germline values: CDR1 MNHEY, CDR2 SVGAGI. V gave up 0 bases and J gave up 0 bases, with 17 bases separating them. The CDR3 loop spans 18 amino acids. The CDR3 nucleotides are TGTGCCAGCAGTTACTCACGAGGGAGGGGGAACACTAACTATGGCTACACCTTC. This codes for CASSYSRGRGNTNYGYTF.

The chain is built from TRBV12-3 or TRBV12-4 and TRBJ2-1; no firm D call. V was cut by 2 bases and J by 2 bases, with 10 bases left in between. The CDR3 has 15 amino acids. The DNA for the CDR3 is TGTGCCAGCAGTTTAATGGAGTTGACCTACAATGAGCAGTTCTTC. This translates into CASSLMELTYNEQFF.

The table lists this clonotype with a few counts. The chain combines TRBV20-1 with TRBJ2-7; D not certain. The CDR3 totals 13 residues. V lost 6 bases and J 2 bases, leaving 14 bases between the germline ends. Germline CDR1 reads DFQATT; CDR2 reads SNEGSKA (reference sequence). CDR3 DNA sequence: TGCAGTGCGCGAGTAGGTTCTGCCTACGAGCAGTACTTC. Its translation is CSARVGSAYEQYF.

The table lists this clonotype with a few counts. The V call is TRBV12-3 or TRBV12-4, the J call TRBJ2-5; 10 bases line up with TRBD1. J gave up 2 bases and V 5 bases, and 5 bases lay outside the gene matches. The CDR3 extends over 15 amino acids. CDR3 sequence reads: CASSPRTGGQETQYF. The DNA of the CDR3 is TGTGCCAGCAGTCCGCGGACAGGGGGTCAAGAGACCCAGTACTTC.

This clonotype was observed a single time. The V and J genes are TRBV6-5 and TRBJ2-7; maybe TRBD1 (5 bases). CDR1 MNHEY and CDR2 SVGAGI come from the germline V gene. Trimming left V 10 bases short and J 2 bases short, with 12 bases between. CDR3 length: 12 residues. The CDR3 region has the DNA TGTGCCACCAGGGCAAGAGCCTACGAGCAGTACTTC. Translation gives CATRARAYEQYF.

The chain joins TRBV6-2 or TRBV6-3 to TRBJ2-7; perhaps TRBD1 as D (5 bases). V lost 4 bases and J lost 6, with 10 bases in between. The CDR3 extends over 12 amino acids. Germline CDR1 MNHEY, CDR2 SVGEGT. CDR3 nucleotide sequence: TGTGCCAGCAGTTCGACAGTCGGCGAGCAGTACTTC. As protein: CASSSTVGEQYF.

The chain links TRBV7-9 to TRBJ2-1; D not resolved. V lost 2 bases to trimming and J lost 7 bases, with 12 bases between them. The CDR3 has 14 amino acids. The germline gives CDR1 SEHNR, CDR2 FQNEAQ (reference sequence). CDR3: CASSLTGSVNEQFF. The CDR3 region has the DNA TGTGCCAGCAGCTTAACGGGTTCTGTTAATGAGCAGTTCTTC.

The chain is built from TRBV9 and TRBJ2-5, with D possibly TRBD2 on 6 matching bases. Germline V lookup: CDR1 SGDLS, CDR2 YYNGEE. CDR3 length: 15 residues. Trimming took 0 bases from V and 2 from J, leaving 11 bases between them. The CDR3 DNA reads as TGTGCCAGCAGCGTAGCAGCGGGTCTACAAGAGACCCAGTACTTC. Amino acid sequence: CASSVAAGLQETQYF.

The rearrangement joins TRBV5-1 to TRBJ2-1; a possible D gene is TRBD2 (6 bases). V was trimmed by 0 bases and J by 6 bases, leaving 19 bases between them. CDR1 and CDR2 from the germline V gene are SGHRS and YFSETQ. CDR3 length: 17 amino acids. The DNA of the CDR3 is TGCGCCAGCAGCTTGGGGTACAGCGGGCAAGCCTCCAATGAGCAGTTCTTC. Translation gives CASSLGYSGQASNEQFF.

This chain uses TRBV6-2 or TRBV6-3 with TRBJ2-7, with a weak D call TRBD2 (6 bases). V gave up 2 bases and J gave up 0 bases, with 17 bases separating them. Germline V gene data show CDR1 as MNHEY and CDR2 as SVGEGT. The CDR3 is made up of 17 amino acids. The CDR3 region is CASSYPGVGGSSYEQYF. The CDR3 DNA follows: TGTGCCAGCAGTTACCCCGGGGTCGGGGGTAGCTCCTACGAGCAGTACTTC.

The chain uses TRBV7-9 and TRBJ2-1; a possible D gene is TRBD2 (5 bases). V was pared by 4 bases and J by 7 bases, with 8 bases between. Germline CDR1 SEHNR, CDR2 FQNEAQ (reference sequence). The CDR3 sequence is 12 residues long. In nucleotides, the CDR3 is TGTGCCAGCAGCTGGAGGCAAAATGAGCAGTTCTTC. This codes for CASSWRQNEQFF.

V and J are TRBV7-6 and TRBJ2-5; the match to TRBD2 covers 7 bases. Germline V gives CDR1 SGHVS, CDR2 FNYEAQ. V was pared by 3 bases and J by 3 bases, with 7 bases of the junction left unmatched. The CDR3 runs 15 residues. The CDR3 coding sequence is TGTGCCAGCAGCTTTATGGCTAGCGGCAAAGAGACCCAGTACTTC. It is translated as CASSFMASGKETQYF. The whole variable domain, remainder taken from reference TRBV7-6 and TRBJ2-5, is GAGVSQSPRYKVTKRGQDVALRCDPISGHVSLYWYRQALGQGPEFLTYFNYEAQQDKSGLPNDRFSAERPEGSISTLTIQRTEQRDSAMYRCASSFMASGKETQYFGPGTRLLVL.

This rearrangement joins TRBV7-2 to TRBJ2-3; D is uncertain. Per the germline V gene, CDR1 is SGHTA and CDR2 is FQGNSA. V shed 1 base and J shed 4 bases, with 9 bases lying between them. This CDR3 contains 14 residues. The CDR3 DNA sequence: TGTGCCAGCAGCTTAGTGATAGGGTCAGATACGCAGTATTTT. Residues: CASSLVIGSDTQYF.

The genes are TRBV3-1 and TRBJ2-7; D is ambiguous. V was pared by 0 bases and J by 6 bases, with 12 bases between. The CDR3 extends over 14 amino acids. Germline V gene data show CDR1 as LGHDT and CDR2 as YNNKEL (reference sequence). The CDR3 nucleotides are TGTGCCAGCAGCCAAGAAACGGGCCGGTCCGAGCAGTACTTC. Protein: CASSQETGRSEQYF.

This chain uses TRBV2 with TRBJ2-2, with a tentative D call TRBD2 (6 bases). With 3 bases removed from V and 3 bases from J, the gap between germline ends came to 11 bases. Germline V gene sequence: CDR1 SNHLY, CDR2 FYNNEI. The CDR3 spans 15 residues. CDR3 residues: CASSERGWDTGELFF. The CDR3 DNA sequence: TGTGCCAGCAGTGAGCGGGGTTGGGACACCGGGGAGCTGTTTTTT.

The chain recombines TRBV7-8 with TRBJ2-2; D is uncertain. Deletions cut 3 bases from V and 7 bases from J, with 9 bases between. The CDR3 covers 13 residues. The germline V gene has CDR1 SGHVS and CDR2 FQNEAQ. As DNA, the CDR3 is TGTGCCAGCAGCTTCGGCGTTATCGGGGAGCTGTTTTTT. Protein: CASSFGVIGELFF.

This chain connects TRBV4-3 to TRBJ2-3; D not resolved. The CDR3 consists of 13 residues. V lost 5 bases and J lost 0, with 6 bases in between. Germline CDR1 reads LGHNA; CDR2 reads YSLEER. The CDR3 DNA is TGCGCCAGCAGCGTCACCAGCACAGATACGCAGTATTTT. Its protein product is CASSVTSTDTQYF.

In its sample, this clonotype was seen a few times. The CDR3 loop is CASSRYSGVDTQYF. The CDR3 DNA reads TGTGCCAGCAGCCGTTATTCGGGGGTCGATACGCAGTATTTT. The V call is TRBV7-9, the J call TRBJ2-3; D is perhaps TRBD2 (6 bases). CDR3 length: 14 residues. V shed 5 bases and J shed 6 bases, with 15 bases lying between them. From germline, CDR1 is SEHNR and CDR2 FQNEAQ (reference sequence). Supplemented by reference TRBV7-9 and TRBJ2-3, the full variable domain reads DTGVSQNPRHKITKRGQNVTFRCDPISEHNRLYWYRQTLGQGPEFLTYFQNEAQLEKSRLLSDRFSAERPKGSFSTLEIQRTEQGDSAMYLCASSRYSGVDTQYFGPGTRLTVL.

V is TRBV7-9 and J is TRBJ2-1; TRBD1 or TRBD2 may be the D gene (5 bases each). Germline CDR1 reads SEHNR; CDR2 reads FQNEAQ (reference sequence). V gave up 1 base and J gave up 7 bases, with 11 bases separating them. The CDR3 consists of 14 residues. Written as DNA, the CDR3 is TGTGCCAGCAGCTTAGAGGTATGGGGGAATGAGCAGTTCTTC. Translating gives CASSLEVWGNEQFF.

V is TRBV6-2 or TRBV6-3 and J is TRBJ2-7; 7 nucleotides align to TRBD2. CDR1 is MNHEY and CDR2 is SVGEGT in the germline V gene. The ends lost 7 bases at V and 1 base at J; junction bases unmatched: 10. The length of the CDR3 is 15 residues. CDR3 in amino acids: CASNPAGTTSYEQYF. The CDR3 region has the DNA TGTGCCAGCAACCCTGCCGGGACTACTTCCTACGAGCAGTACTTC.

This clonotype was counted many times. CDR3 sequence reads: CASTRLTGADTQYF. Here the CDR3 DNA reads TGTGCCAGCACCAGATTGACAGGGGCAGATACGCAGTATTTT. The V call is TRBV2, the J call TRBJ2-3; TRBD1 aligns across 8 bases. This CDR3 spans 14 amino acids. The V gene end was trimmed by 7 bases and the J gene end by 4 bases; junction bases not matched to a gene: 7. CDR1 and CDR2 (germline): SNHLY, FYNNEI.